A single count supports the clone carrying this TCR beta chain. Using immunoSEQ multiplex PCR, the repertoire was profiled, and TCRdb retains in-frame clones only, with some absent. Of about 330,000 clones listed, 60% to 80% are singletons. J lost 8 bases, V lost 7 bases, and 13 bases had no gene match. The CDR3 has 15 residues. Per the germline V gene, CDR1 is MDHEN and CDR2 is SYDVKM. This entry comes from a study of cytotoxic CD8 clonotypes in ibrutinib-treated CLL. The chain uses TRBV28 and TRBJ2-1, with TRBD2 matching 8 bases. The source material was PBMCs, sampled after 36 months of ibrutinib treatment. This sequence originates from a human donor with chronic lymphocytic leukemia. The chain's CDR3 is CASTPNKWGLDEQFF. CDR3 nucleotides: TGTGCCAGCACACCCAACAAATGGGGACTAGATGAGCAGTTCTTC. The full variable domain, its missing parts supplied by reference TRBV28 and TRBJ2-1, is DVKVTQSSRYLVKRTGEKVFLECVQDMDHENMFWYRQDPGLGLRLIYFSYDVKMKEKGDIPEGYSVSREKKERFSLILESASTNQTSMYLCASTPNKWGLDEQFFGPGTRLTVL.